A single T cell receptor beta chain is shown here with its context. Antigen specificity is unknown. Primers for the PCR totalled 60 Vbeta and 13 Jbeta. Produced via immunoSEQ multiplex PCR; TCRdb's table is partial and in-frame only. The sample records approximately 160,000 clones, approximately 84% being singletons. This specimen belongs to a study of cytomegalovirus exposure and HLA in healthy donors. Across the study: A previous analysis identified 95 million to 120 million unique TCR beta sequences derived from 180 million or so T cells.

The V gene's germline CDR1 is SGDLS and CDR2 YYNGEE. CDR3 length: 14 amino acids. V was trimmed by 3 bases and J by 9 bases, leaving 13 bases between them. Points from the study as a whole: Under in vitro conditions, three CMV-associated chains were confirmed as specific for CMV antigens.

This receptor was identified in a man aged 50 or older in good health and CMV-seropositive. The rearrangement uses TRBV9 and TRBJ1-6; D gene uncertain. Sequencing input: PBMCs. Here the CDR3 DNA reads TGTGCCAGCAGCGGCGGGCGGAGCCCTTCACCCCTCCACTTT. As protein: CASSGGRSPSPLHF.